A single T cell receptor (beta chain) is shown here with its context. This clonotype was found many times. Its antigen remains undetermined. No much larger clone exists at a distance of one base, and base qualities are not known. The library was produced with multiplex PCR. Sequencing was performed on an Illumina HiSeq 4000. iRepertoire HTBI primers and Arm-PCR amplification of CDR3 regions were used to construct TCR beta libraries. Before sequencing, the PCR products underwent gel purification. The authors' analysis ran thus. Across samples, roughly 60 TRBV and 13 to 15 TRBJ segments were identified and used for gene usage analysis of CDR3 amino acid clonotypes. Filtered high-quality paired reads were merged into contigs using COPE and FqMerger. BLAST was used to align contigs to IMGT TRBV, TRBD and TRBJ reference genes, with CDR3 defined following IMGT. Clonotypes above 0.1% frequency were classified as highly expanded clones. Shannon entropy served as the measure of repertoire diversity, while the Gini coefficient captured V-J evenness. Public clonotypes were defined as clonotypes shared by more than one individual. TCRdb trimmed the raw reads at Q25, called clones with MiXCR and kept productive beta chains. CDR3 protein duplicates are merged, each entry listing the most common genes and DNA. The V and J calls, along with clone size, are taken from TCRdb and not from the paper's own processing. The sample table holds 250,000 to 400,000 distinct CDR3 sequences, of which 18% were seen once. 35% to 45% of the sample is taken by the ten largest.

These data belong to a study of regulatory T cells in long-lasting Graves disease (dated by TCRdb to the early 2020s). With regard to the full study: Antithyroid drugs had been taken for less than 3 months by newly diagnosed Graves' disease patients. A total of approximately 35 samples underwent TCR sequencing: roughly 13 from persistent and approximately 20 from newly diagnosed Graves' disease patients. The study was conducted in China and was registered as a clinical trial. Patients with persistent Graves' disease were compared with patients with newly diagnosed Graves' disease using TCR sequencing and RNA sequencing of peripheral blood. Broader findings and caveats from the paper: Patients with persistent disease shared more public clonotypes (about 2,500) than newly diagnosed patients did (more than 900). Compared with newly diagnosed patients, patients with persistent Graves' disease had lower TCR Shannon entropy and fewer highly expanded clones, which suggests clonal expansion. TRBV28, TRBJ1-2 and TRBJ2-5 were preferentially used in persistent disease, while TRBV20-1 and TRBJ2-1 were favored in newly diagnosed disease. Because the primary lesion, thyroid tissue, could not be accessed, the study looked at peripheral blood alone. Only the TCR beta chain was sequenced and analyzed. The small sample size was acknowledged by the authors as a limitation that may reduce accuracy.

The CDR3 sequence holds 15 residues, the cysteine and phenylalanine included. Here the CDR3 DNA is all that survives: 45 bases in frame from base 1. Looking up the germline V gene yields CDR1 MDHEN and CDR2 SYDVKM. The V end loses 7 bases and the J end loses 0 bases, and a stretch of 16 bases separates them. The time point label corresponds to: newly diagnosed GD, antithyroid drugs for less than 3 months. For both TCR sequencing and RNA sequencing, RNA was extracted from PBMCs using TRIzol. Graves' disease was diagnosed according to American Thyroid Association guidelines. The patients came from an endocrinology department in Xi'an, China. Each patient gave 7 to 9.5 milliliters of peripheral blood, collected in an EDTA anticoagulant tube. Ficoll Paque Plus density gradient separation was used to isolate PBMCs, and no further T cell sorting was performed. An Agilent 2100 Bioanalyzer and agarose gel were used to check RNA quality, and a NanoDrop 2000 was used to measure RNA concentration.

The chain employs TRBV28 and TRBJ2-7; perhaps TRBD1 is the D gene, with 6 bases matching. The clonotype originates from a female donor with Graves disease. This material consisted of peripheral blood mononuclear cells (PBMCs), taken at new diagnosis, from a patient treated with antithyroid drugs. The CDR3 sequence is CASNRRQGSSYEQYF. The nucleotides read TGTGCCAGCAACCGGCGCCAGGGGAGCTCCTACGAGCAGTACTTC.